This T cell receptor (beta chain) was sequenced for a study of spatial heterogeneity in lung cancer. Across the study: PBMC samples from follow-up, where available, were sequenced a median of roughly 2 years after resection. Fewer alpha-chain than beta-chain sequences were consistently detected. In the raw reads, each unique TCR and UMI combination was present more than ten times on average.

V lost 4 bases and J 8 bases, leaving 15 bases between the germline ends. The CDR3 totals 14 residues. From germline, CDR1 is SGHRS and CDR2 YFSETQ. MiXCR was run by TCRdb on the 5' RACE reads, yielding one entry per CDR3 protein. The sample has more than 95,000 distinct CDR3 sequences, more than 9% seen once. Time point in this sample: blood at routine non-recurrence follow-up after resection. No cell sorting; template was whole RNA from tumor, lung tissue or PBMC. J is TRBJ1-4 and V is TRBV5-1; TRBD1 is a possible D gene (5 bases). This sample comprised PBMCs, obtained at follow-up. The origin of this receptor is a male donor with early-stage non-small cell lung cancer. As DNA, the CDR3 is TGCGCCAGCAGCCCTCAGGGATACGGAGAAAAACTGTTTTTT. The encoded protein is CASSPQGYGEKLFF. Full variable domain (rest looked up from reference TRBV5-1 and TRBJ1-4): KAGVTQTPRYLIKTRGQQVTLSCSPISGHRSVSWYQQTPGQGLQFLFEYFSETQRNKGNFPGRFSGRQFSNSRSEMNVSTLELGDSALYLCASSPQGYGEKLFFGSGTQLSVL.